These T cell receptor beta chains were read from a single sample in a study of blood T cells in healthy people across ages. MiXCR, applied by TCRdb to the 5' RACE reads, yields one record per CDR3 protein. Among 1.6 million or so distinct CDR3 sequences, almost 35% were seen once, and the ten largest hold 11%. The sequenced material came from blood. These receptors came from a woman under 40 in good health. The CDR3 runs from the conserved cysteine through the conserved F or W. D genes are given only for firm matches. Clone size is stated in some rows and not others, as once, few, many or a class when expanded.

V gene: TRBV20-1
D gene: TRBD2
J gene: TRBJ2-3
clone size: -
CDR3 DNA: TGCAGTGCTAGAGCGCCGAAAATTAGCGGGAGTTTCCCAGATACGCAGTATTTT
CDR3 protein: CSARAPKISGSFPDTQYF

V gene: TRBV5-1
D gene: -
J gene: TRBJ2-7
clone size: -
CDR3 DNA: TGCGCCAGCAAACGGGACGAGGCCTACGAGCAGTACTTC
CDR3 protein: CASKRDEAYEQYF

V gene: TRBV6-1
D gene: TRBD1
J gene: TRBJ1-6
clone size: -
CDR3 DNA: TGTGCCAGCAGCGCAAGGGTGGGACAGGGGGCCGGGTCACCCCTCCACTTT
CDR3 protein: CASSARVGQGAGSPLHF

V gene: TRBV10-2
D gene: -
J gene: TRBJ2-3
clone size: -
CDR3 DNA: TGCGCCAGCAGCCACGGGGGCGGGGGAGCCACAGATACGCAGTATTTT
CDR3 protein: CASSHGGGGATDTQYF

V gene: TRBV20-1
D gene: -
J gene: TRBJ2-3
clone size: -
CDR3 DNA: TGCAGTGCTACAAGGGTGACAGATACGCAGTATTTT
CDR3 protein: CSATRVTDTQYF

V gene: TRBV24-1
D gene: -
J gene: TRBJ2-3
clone size: few
CDR3 DNA: TGTGCCACCAGTAACACAGATACGCAGTATTTT
CDR3 protein: CATSNTDTQYF

V gene: TRBV6-5
D gene: -
J gene: TRBJ2-7
clone size: -
CDR3 DNA: TGTGCCAGCAAATACAGGGAGGGCAACGAGCAGTACTTC
CDR3 protein: CASKYREGNEQYF

V gene: TRBV3-1
D gene: -
J gene: TRBJ2-1
clone size: once
CDR3 DNA: TGTGCCAGCAGCCAAGTGACAGGCGATGGGCAGTTCTTC
CDR3 protein: CASSQVTGDGQFF

V gene: TRBV7-2
D gene: -
J gene: TRBJ2-1
clone size: -
CDR3 DNA: TGTGCCAGCAGTCCTCATTCCTACAATGAGCGGTTCTTC
CDR3 protein: CASSPHSYNERFF

V gene: TRBV7-2
D gene: TRBD2
J gene: TRBJ2-3
clone size: few
CDR3 DNA: TGTGCCAGTAGCTTAGTCTACTGGGACTACTCCCCTGGCACAGATACGCAGTATTTT
CDR3 protein: CASSLVYWDYSPGTDTQYF

V gene: TRBV4-2
D gene: -
J gene: TRBJ1-1
clone size: -
CDR3 DNA: TGTGCCAGCAGCCCGTGGGGGCAACGGGCTGAAGCTTTCTTT
CDR3 protein: CASSPWGQRAEAFF

V gene: TRBV28
D gene: -
J gene: TRBJ1-1
clone size: -
CDR3 DNA: TGTGCCAGCAGTAAGGCGACAGCGAACACTGAAGCTTTCTTT
CDR3 protein: CASSKATANTEAFF

V gene: TRBV20-1
D gene: TRBD2
J gene: TRBJ2-1
clone size: -
CDR3 DNA: TGCAGTGCCGATCCGGGACTAGCGGGAGACAATGAGCAGTTCTTC
CDR3 protein: CSADPGLAGDNEQFF

V gene: TRBV5-1
D gene: -
J gene: TRBJ1-2
clone size: -
CDR3 DNA: TGCGCCAGCAGCTTGGACCATTCGGACTATGGCTACACCTTC
CDR3 protein: CASSLDHSDYGYTF

V gene: TRBV7-6
D gene: TRBD1
J gene: TRBJ2-5
clone size: -
CDR3 DNA: TGTGCCAGCAGCTTAGGCACAGGGGGCCAGACCCGGTACTTC
CDR3 protein: CASSLGTGGQTRYF

V gene: TRBV20-1
D gene: -
J gene: TRBJ2-7
clone size: -
CDR3 DNA: TGCAGTGCTAGAGCACAGGGACCCTCCTACGAGCAGTACTTC
CDR3 protein: CSARAQGPSYEQYF

V gene: TRBV13
D gene: -
J gene: TRBJ2-3
clone size: few
CDR3 DNA: TGTGCCAGCAGCTTAGGGGACTCAGCGCACACAGATACGCAGTATTTT
CDR3 protein: CASSLGDSAHTDTQYF

V gene: TRBV2
D gene: -
J gene: TRBJ2-1
clone size: -
CDR3 DNA: TGTGCCAGCAGGGCAGTAGGGAGCTCCTACAATGAGCAGTTCTTC
CDR3 protein: CASRAVGSSYNEQFF

V gene: TRBV20-1
D gene: TRBD1
J gene: TRBJ1-6
clone size: few
CDR3 DNA: TGCAGTGCTAGCCTAAAGGGACAGGGAAGCTCACCCCTCCACTTT
CDR3 protein: CSASLKGQGSSPLHF

V gene: TRBV15
D gene: -
J gene: TRBJ2-5
clone size: many
CDR3 DNA: TGTGCCACCAGCAGAGATCCTAGCGCCCAAGAGACCCAGTACTTC
CDR3 protein: CATSRDPSAQETQYF

V gene: TRBV12-3/TRBV12-4
D gene: TRBD1
J gene: TRBJ2-3
clone size: -
CDR3 DNA: TGTGCCAGCAGCCACCTGGGACAGGATAACGCAGATACGCAGTATTTT
CDR3 protein: CASSHLGQDNADTQYF

V gene: TRBV9
D gene: TRBD1
J gene: TRBJ2-1
clone size: few
CDR3 DNA: TGTGCCAGCAGCGTAGGGGACAGTTTAACGACCAATGAGCAGTTCTTC
CDR3 protein: CASSVGDSLTTNEQFF

V gene: TRBV7-9
D gene: -
J gene: TRBJ2-3
clone size: many
CDR3 DNA: TGTGCCAGCAGCTCAGTGACTCTCATGGTGCCGCTAACAGATACGCAGTATTTT
CDR3 protein: CASSSVTLMVPLTDTQYF

V gene: TRBV24-1
D gene: -
J gene: TRBJ2-1
clone size: few
CDR3 DNA: TGTGCCACCAGTGATTTGTGGGGTGAGCAGTTCTTC
CDR3 protein: CATSDLWGEQFF

V gene: TRBV24-1
D gene: TRBD2
J gene: TRBJ2-1
clone size: -
CDR3 DNA: TGTGCCACCAGTGAGCCCGGACTAACGGGAGGAGATGAGCAGTTCTTC
CDR3 protein: CATSEPGLTGGDEQFF

V gene: TRBV3-1
D gene: -
J gene: TRBJ1-1
clone size: few
CDR3 DNA: TGTGCCAGCAGCCCCTTGAGGGGGAACACTGAAGCTTTCTTT
CDR3 protein: CASSPLRGNTEAFF

V gene: TRBV4-1
D gene: -
J gene: TRBJ2-1
clone size: many
CDR3 DNA: TGCGCCAGCAGCCAGGTGATCGGGGGCGCCTACAATGAGCAGTTCTTC
CDR3 protein: CASSQVIGGAYNEQFF

V gene: TRBV18
D gene: -
J gene: TRBJ2-7
clone size: -
CDR3 DNA: TGTGCCAGCTCACCACCGCCAGGGCATAACTCCTACGAGCAGTACTTC
CDR3 protein: CASSPPPGHNSYEQYF

V gene: TRBV29-1
D gene: -
J gene: TRBJ1-5
clone size: -
CDR3 DNA: TGCAGCGTCCGTAGGGGGTGGGATCAGCCCCAGCATTTT
CDR3 protein: CSVRRGWDQPQHF

V gene: TRBV12-3/TRBV12-4
D gene: TRBD2
J gene: TRBJ2-7
clone size: few
CDR3 DNA: TGTGCCAGCAGTTCGGGACTAGCGGTCCACGAGCAGTACTTC
CDR3 protein: CASSSGLAVHEQYF

V gene: TRBV28
D gene: TRBD2
J gene: TRBJ2-3
clone size: -
CDR3 DNA: TGTGCCAGCAGTTGGACCCTCGAGGCGGGAGGGCCTAGTGGCACAGATATGCAGTATTTT
CDR3 protein: CASSWTLEAGGPSGTDMQYF

V gene: TRBV6-6
D gene: -
J gene: TRBJ2-3
clone size: -
CDR3 DNA: TGTGCCAGCAGTTACACCGAGAGAGAGATCACAGATACGCAGTATTTT
CDR3 protein: CASSYTEREITDTQYF

V gene: TRBV29-1
D gene: -
J gene: TRBJ2-1
clone size: many
CDR3 DNA: TGCAGCGTTGAGTACGGGCAGGGGTCGGGCAATGAGCAGTTCTTC
CDR3 protein: CSVEYGQGSGNEQFF

V gene: TRBV6-2/TRBV6-3
D gene: TRBD1
J gene: TRBJ1-1
clone size: -
CDR3 DNA: TGTGCCAGCAGTTACCCGGGACAGGGCTTTATGAACACTGAAGCTTTCTTT
CDR3 protein: CASSYPGQGFMNTEAFF

V gene: TRBV4-1
D gene: -
J gene: TRBJ2-5
clone size: -
CDR3 DNA: TGCGCCAGCAGCCAAGATGGGGCGGGGCTTGGGGAGACCCAGTACTTC
CDR3 protein: CASSQDGAGLGETQYF

V gene: TRBV3-1
D gene: -
J gene: TRBJ2-7
clone size: few
CDR3 DNA: TGTGCCAGCAGCAAAGGACGGACCCTACAACTCTACGAGCAGTACTTC
CDR3 protein: CASSKGRTLQLYEQYF

V gene: TRBV29-1
D gene: -
J gene: TRBJ2-7
clone size: many
CDR3 DNA: TGCAGCGTTGAGGACAGCACCCCCTCCTACGAGCAGTACTTC
CDR3 protein: CSVEDSTPSYEQYF

V gene: TRBV29-1
D gene: TRBD1
J gene: TRBJ2-7
clone size: many
CDR3 DNA: TGCAGCGTTGAAGGACAGGGGGGTGAGCAGTACTTC
CDR3 protein: CSVEGQGGEQYF

V gene: TRBV21-1
D gene: -
J gene: TRBJ2-1
clone size: -
CDR3 DNA: TGTGCCAGCAGCTACCGGAGTCGGGGTGCCCGGGGGTTCTTC
CDR3 protein: CASSYRSRGARGFF

V gene: TRBV3-1
D gene: -
J gene: TRBJ2-1
clone size: -
CDR3 DNA: TGTGCCAGCAGCCACTCCGGGACCACTAATGAGCAGTTCTTC
CDR3 protein: CASSHSGTTNEQFF

V gene: TRBV7-9
D gene: TRBD1
J gene: TRBJ2-7
clone size: few
CDR3 DNA: TGTGCCAGCAGCCAGGCCGACAGGGGCCGCGGCGAGCAGTACTTC
CDR3 protein: CASSQADRGRGEQYF

V gene: TRBV11-2
D gene: -
J gene: TRBJ2-3
clone size: -
CDR3 DNA: TGTGCCAGCTCACACGAGGCGTCCCCTCTGGCTACGCAGTATTTT
CDR3 protein: CASSHEASPLATQYF

V gene: TRBV10-3
D gene: -
J gene: TRBJ2-5
clone size: few
CDR3 DNA: TGTGCCATCAGTGAGTACGGAATCCAAGAGACCCAGTACTTC
CDR3 protein: CAISEYGIQETQYF

V gene: TRBV12-3/TRBV12-4
D gene: -
J gene: TRBJ1-2
clone size: -
CDR3 DNA: TGTGCCAGCAGTTGGGGCCCAGGGGAGAACTATGGCTACACCTTC
CDR3 protein: CASSWGPGENYGYTF

V gene: TRBV4-1
D gene: -
J gene: TRBJ1-1
clone size: -
CDR3 DNA: TGCGCCAGCAGCCAAGAAGCGAGGTCCCCCGGGTACACTGAAGCTTTCTTT
CDR3 protein: CASSQEARSPGYTEAFF

V gene: TRBV15
D gene: TRBD1
J gene: TRBJ2-1
clone size: few
CDR3 DNA: TGTGCCACCAGCAGGCCCGGGACAGGGGGATACGATGAGCAGTTCTTC
CDR3 protein: CATSRPGTGGYDEQFF